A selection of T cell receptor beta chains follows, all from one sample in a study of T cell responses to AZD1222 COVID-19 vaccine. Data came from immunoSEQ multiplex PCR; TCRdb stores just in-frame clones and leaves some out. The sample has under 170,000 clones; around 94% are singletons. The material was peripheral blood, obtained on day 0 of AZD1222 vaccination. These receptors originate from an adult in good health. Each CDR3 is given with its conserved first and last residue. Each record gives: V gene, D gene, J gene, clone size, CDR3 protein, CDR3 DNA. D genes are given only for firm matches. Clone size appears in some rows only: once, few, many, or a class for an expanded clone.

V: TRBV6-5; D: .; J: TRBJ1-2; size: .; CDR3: CASRATGNYGYTF; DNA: TGTGCCAGCAGGGCCACAGGGAATTATGGCTACACCTTC
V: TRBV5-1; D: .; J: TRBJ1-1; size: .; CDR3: CASRTDSNTEAFF; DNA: TGCGCCAGCCGCACGGACAGCAACACTGAAGCTTTCTTT
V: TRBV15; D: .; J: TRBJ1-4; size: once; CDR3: CATSIGATNEKLFF; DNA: TGTGCCACCAGCATAGGGGCAACTAATGAAAAACTGTTTTTT
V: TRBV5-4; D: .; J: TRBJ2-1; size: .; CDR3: CASSSEIGRVNEQFF; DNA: TGTGCCAGCAGCTCCGAGATCGGCAGGGTCAATGAGCAGTTCTTC
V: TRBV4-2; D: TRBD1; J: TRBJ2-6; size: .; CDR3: CASSRQGTGANVLTF; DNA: TGTGCCAGCAGCCGACAGGGTACCGGGGCCAACGTCCTGACTTTC
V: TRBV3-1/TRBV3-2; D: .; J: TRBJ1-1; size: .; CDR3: CASSQAQGTTEAFF; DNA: TGTGCCAGCAGCCAAGCTCAGGGGACCACTGAAGCTTTCTTT
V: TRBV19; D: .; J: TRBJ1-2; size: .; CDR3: CASSIWPEDGYTF; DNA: TGTGCCAGTAGTATTTGGCCAGAGGATGGCTACACCTTC
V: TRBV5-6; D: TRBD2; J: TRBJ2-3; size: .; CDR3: CASSLAPSGWDTQYF; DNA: TGTGCCAGCAGCTTGGCCCCTAGCGGATGGGATACGCAGTATTTT
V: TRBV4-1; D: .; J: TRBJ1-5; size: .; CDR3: CASSQDSGGYNQPQHF; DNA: TGCGCCAGCAGCCAAGATAGCGGGGGCTACAATCAGCCCCAGCATTTT
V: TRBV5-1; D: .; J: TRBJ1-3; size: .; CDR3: CASSLGRADGNTIYF; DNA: TGCGCCAGCAGCTTGGGTCGGGCCGACGGAAACACCATATATTTT
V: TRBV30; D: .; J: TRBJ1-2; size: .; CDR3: CAWSVAGDGWLNYGYTF; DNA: TGTGCCTGGAGTGTAGCGGGGGATGGGTGGCTTAACTATGGCTACACCTTC
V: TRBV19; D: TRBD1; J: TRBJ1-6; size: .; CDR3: CASSAGQGGGSYNSPLHF; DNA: TGTGCCAGTAGTGCCGGACAGGGCGGGGGCTCCTATAATTCACCCCTCCACTTT
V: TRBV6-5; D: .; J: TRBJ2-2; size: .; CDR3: CASSFTSTDTGELFF; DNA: TGTGCCAGCAGCTTCACCTCGACTGATACCGGGGAGCTGTTTTTT
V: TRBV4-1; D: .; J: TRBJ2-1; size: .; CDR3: CASSQPQDSAFNEQFF; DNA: TGCGCCAGCAGCCAACCCCAGGATAGCGCCTTCAATGAGCAGTTCTTC
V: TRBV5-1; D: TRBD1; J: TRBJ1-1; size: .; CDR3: CASSFAQSTGVTEAFF; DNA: TGCGCCAGCAGCTTTGCGCAGTCGACAGGGGTTACTGAAGCTTTCTTT
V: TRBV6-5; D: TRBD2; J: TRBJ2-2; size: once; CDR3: CASSYVRGGGSGELFF; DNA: TGTGCCAGCAGTTACGTGCGGGGGGGCGGCTCCGGGGAGCTGTTTTTT
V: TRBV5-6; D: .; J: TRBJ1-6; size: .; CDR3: CASSPTGGRSPLHF; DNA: TGTGCCAGCAGCCCGACAGGAGGTCGATCACCCCTCCACTTT
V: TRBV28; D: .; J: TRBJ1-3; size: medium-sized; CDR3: CASLWGRGLTGNTIYF; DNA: TGTGCCAGCCTCTGGGGTCGGGGTCTCACTGGAAACACCATATATTTT
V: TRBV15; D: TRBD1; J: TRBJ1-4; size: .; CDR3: CATSRTPGQGGNEKLFF; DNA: TGTGCCACCAGCAGAACCCCAGGACAGGGGGGGAATGAAAAACTGTTTTTT
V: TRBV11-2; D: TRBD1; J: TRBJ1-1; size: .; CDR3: CATQGVHGTMYTEAFF; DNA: TGTGCCACCCAGGGGGTACACGGGACAATGTATACTGAAGCTTTCTTT
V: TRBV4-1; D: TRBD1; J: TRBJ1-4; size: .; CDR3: CASSLDRGLTNEKLFF; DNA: TGCGCCAGCAGCCTCGACAGGGGGCTTACTAATGAAAAACTGTTTTTT
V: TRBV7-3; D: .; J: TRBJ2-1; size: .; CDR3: CASSLTLLTSSSYNEQFF; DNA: TGTGCCAGCAGCTTAACCCTCTTAACCTCGAGCTCCTACAATGAGCAGTTCTTC
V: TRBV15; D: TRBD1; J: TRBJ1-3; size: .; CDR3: CATSSTGGVNTIYF; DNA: TGTGCCACCAGCAGTACAGGGGGGGTAAACACCATATATTTT
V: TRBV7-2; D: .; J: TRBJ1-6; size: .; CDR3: CASSWVGDSPLHF; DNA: TGTGCCAGCAGCTGGGTGGGGGATTCACCCCTCCACTTT
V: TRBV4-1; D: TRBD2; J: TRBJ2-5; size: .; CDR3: CASRPSSGSQETQYF; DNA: TGCGCCAGCAGGCCGTCTAGCGGGTCTCAAGAGACCCAGTACTTC
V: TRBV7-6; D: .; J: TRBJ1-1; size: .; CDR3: CASSPFPGVDTEAFF; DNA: TGTGCCAGCAGCCCGTTCCCTGGGGTAGACACTGAAGCTTTCTTT
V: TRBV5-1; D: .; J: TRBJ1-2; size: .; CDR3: CASRQFGLDYGYTF; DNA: TGCGCCAGCAGACAGTTCGGCCTAGACTATGGCTACACCTTC
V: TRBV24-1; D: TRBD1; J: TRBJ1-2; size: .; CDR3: CATSDTRDRGPYGYTF; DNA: TGTGCCACCAGTGATACCCGGGACAGGGGGCCCTATGGCTACACCTTC
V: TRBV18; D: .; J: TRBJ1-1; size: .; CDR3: CASSPLSRGRNTEAFF; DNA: TGTGCCAGCTCACCATTGTCGAGGGGACGGAACACTGAAGCTTTCTTT
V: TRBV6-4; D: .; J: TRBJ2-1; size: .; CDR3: CASRMHRESYNEQFF; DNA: TGTGCCAGCAGGATGCACAGGGAGTCCTACAATGAGCAGTTCTTC
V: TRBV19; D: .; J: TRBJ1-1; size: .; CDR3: CASSIGDFLQQTDTEAFF; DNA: TGTGCCAGTAGTATAGGTGACTTCCTCCAACAAACGGATACTGAAGCTTTCTTT
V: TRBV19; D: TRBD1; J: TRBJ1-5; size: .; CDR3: CASSTGQGSEYNQPQHF; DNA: TGTGCCAGTAGTACAGGACAGGGGTCTGAGTACAATCAGCCCCAGCATTTT
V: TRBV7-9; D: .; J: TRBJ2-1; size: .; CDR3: CASALIVGGYNEQFF; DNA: TGTGCCAGCGCCCTTATAGTCGGGGGTTACAATGAGCAGTTCTTC
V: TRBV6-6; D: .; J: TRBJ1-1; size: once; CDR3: CASTIGTLGTEAFF; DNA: TGTGCCAGTACAATAGGGACCCTGGGAACTGAAGCTTTCTTT
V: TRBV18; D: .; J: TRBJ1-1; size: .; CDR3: CASSPPMNTEAFF; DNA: TGTGCCAGCTCCCCTCCGATGAACACTGAAGCTTTCTTT
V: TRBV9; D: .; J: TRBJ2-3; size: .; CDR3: CASAPSPTDTQYF; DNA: TGTGCCAGCGCCCCGTCCCCCACAGATACGCAGTATTTT
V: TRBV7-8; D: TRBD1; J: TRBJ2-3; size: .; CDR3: CASSGIRTGGDPRTQYF; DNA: TGTGCCAGCAGCGGAATCCGGACAGGGGGCGACCCCCGTACGCAGTATTTT
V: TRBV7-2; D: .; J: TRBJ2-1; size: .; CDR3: CASSLGVLGYEQFF; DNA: TGTGCCAGCAGCTTAGGCGTTTTGGGTTATGAGCAGTTCTTC
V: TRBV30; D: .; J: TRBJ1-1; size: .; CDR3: CAWSGPAAFF; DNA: TGTGCCTGGAGTGGGCCTGCGGCTTTCTTT
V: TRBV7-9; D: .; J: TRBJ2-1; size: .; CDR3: CASSLLGAITYNEQFF; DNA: TGTGCCAGCAGCTTATTGGGAGCCATTACCTACAATGAGCAGTTCTTC
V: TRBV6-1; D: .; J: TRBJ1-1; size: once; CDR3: CASRDRLGTEAFF; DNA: TGTGCCAGCAGAGACCGACTCGGGACTGAAGCTTTCTTT
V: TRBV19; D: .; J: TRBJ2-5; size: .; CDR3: CASSIRETQYF; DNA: TGTGCCAGTAGTATACGGGAGACCCAGTACTTC
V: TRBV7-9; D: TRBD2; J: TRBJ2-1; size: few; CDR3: CASSFSSGSYNEQFF; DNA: TGTGCCAGCAGCTTCTCTAGCGGCTCCTACAATGAGCAGTTCTTC
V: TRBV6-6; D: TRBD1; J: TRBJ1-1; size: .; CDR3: CASSPGQGARDTEAFF; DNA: TGTGCCAGCAGTCCGGGACAGGGGGCCAGGGACACTGAAGCTTTCTTT
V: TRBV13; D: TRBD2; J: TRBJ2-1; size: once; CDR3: CASSPGGLADNEQFF; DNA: TGTGCCAGCAGCCCGGGGGGACTAGCGGACAATGAGCAGTTCTTC
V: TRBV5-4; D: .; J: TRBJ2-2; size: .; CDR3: CASSLSRTYTGELFF; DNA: TGTGCCAGCAGCTTGTCGCGGACGTACACCGGGGAGCTGTTTTTT
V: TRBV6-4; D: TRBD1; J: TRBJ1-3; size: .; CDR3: CASRRTGDSGNTIYF; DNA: TGTGCCAGCCGCCGGACAGGAGACTCTGGAAACACCATATATTTT
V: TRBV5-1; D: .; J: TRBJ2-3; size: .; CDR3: CASSLRFQPGTDTQYF; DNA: TGCGCCAGCAGCTTGCGGTTCCAGCCCGGCACAGATACGCAGTATTTT
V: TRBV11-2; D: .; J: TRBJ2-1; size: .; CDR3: CASSLVYTAGNEQFF; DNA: TGTGCCAGCAGCTTAGTCTACACGGCTGGGAATGAGCAGTTCTTC
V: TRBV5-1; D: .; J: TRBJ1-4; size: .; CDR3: CASSLRGGNEKLFF; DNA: TGCGCCAGCAGCTTGAGGGGTGGGAATGAAAAACTGTTTTTT
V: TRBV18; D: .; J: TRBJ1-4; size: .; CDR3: CASKRGVNEKLFF; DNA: TGTGCCAGCAAACGAGGAGTGAATGAAAAACTGTTTTTT
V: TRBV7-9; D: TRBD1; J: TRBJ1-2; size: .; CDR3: CASSFAGQGSPSLGYTF; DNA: TGTGCCAGCAGCTTTGCGGGACAGGGATCTCCGTCGTTGGGCTACACCTTC
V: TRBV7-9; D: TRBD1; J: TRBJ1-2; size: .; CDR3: CASSLGRDSQTDYGYTF; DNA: TGTGCCAGCAGCTTAGGACGGGACAGCCAAACCGACTATGGCTACACCTTC
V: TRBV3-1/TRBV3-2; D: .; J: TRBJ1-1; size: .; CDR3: CASSQQGLSTEAFF; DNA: TGTGCCAGCAGCCAACAGGGACTTAGTACTGAAGCTTTCTTT
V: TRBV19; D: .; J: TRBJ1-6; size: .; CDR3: CASSLGTRSGSPLHF; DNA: TGTGCCAGTAGCCTCGGGACTAGGTCTGGATCACCCCTCCACTTT
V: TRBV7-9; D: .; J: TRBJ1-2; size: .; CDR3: CASSLAGQGRGYTF; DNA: TGTGCCAGCAGCTTAGCTGGCCAGGGAAGGGGCTACACCTTC
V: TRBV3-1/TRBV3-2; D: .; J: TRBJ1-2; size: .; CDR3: CASSPSRAPRGYTF; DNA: TGTGCCAGCAGCCCCAGTCGGGCCCCACGAGGCTACACCTTC
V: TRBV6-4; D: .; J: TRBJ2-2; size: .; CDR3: CASSEEVTGELFF; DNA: TGTGCCAGCAGTGAGGAAGTTACCGGGGAGCTGTTTTTT
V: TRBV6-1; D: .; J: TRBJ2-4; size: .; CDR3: CASSETYLTVAKNIQYF; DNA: TGTGCCAGCAGTGAAACGTACTTGACAGTAGCCAAAAACATTCAGTACTTC